This T cell receptor (beta chain) was observed in a study of cytomegalovirus exposure and HLA in healthy donors. Trimming cost V 0 bases and J 2 bases, with 11 bases left between them. Germline assignment: CDR1 SGHRS and CDR2 YFSETQ. The CDR3 is 15 residues long. A multiplex PCR was run with 60 Vbeta primers and 13 Jbeta primers. Some clones are missing from TCRdb's copy, which holds only in-frame ones; the method was immunoSEQ multiplex PCR. The sample contains fewer than 200,000 clones, roughly 80% of which appear only once. The clonotype was recovered from a man aged 25 to 40 in good health and CMV-seronegative. Specimen: PBMCs. This rearrangement joins TRBV5-1 to TRBJ1-2; a weak D match, TRBD1 (6 bases). The DNA of the CDR3 is TGCGCCAGCAGCTTGGTGGGGACAACAAACTATGGCTACACCTTC. This gives the protein CASSLVGTTNYGYTF.